Only one count was recorded for the clone carrying this T cell receptor beta chain. The sample is drawn from a study of T cell changes during pregnancy in multiple sclerosis. In germline, CDR1 is LNHNV, CDR2 YYDKDF (reference sequence). This CDR3 spans 12 amino acids. V was shortened by 3 bases and J by 4 bases, with 4 bases between the two germline ends. Assay: immunoSEQ multiplex PCR; the TCRdb copy retains only in-frame clones and omits some. The sample has around 47,000 clones; 94% are singletons. The sample consisted of CD8+ T cells from peripheral blood mononuclear cells, taken in the first trimester of pregnancy. J is TRBJ1-5 and V is TRBV15; D unresolved. The clonotype was recovered from a female donor with multiple sclerosis, enrolled in a pregnancy study. Written as DNA, the CDR3 is TGTGCCACCAGCAGCCCTAATCAGCCCCAGCATTTT. Protein: CATSSPNQPQHF.